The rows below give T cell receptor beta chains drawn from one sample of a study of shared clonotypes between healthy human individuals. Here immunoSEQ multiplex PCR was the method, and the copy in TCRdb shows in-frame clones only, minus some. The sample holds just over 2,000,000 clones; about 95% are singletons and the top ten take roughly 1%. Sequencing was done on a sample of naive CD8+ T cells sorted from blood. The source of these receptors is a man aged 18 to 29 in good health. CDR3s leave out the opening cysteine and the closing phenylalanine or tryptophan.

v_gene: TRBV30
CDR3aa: AWSTGIWNTEAF

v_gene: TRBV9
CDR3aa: ASSVEGGNSPLH

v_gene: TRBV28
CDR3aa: ATLGSSGIGYGYT

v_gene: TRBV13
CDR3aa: ASRITGTAEAF

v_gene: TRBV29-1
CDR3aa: SVEGGHVNEQF

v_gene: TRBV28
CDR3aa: ASSFVWTMSYEQY

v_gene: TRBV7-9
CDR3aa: ASSLPIGTGNEQF

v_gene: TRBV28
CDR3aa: ASSLAASNQPQH

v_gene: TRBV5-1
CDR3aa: ASSLAQAGPF

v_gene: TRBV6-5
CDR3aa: ASSYSSLPDTQY

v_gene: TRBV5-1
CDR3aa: ASSLGLRDRGYEQY

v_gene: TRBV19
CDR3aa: ASSSGLGYEQY

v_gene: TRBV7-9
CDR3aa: ASSARGDEDQPQH

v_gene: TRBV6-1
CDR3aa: ASKIPGTGELF

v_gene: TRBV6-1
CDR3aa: ASSGGTTGVNTEAF

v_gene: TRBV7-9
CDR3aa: ASSLGGGSLVHGYT

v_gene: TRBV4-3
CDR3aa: ASSQESYLGSSYEQY

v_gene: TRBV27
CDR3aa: ASRAGTSPGELF

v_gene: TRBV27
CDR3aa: ASRTQGSNQPQH

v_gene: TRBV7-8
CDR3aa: ASSLIEGVSPGYT

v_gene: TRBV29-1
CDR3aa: SVVFQGLHGYT

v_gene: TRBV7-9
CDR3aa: ASSLFVTGLTDTQY

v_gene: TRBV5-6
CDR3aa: ASRYLTGFTEAF

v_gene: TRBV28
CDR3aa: ASSADPGLPSTDTQY

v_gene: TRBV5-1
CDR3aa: ASSFAPLYEQY

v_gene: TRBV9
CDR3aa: ASSHPREPNEQF